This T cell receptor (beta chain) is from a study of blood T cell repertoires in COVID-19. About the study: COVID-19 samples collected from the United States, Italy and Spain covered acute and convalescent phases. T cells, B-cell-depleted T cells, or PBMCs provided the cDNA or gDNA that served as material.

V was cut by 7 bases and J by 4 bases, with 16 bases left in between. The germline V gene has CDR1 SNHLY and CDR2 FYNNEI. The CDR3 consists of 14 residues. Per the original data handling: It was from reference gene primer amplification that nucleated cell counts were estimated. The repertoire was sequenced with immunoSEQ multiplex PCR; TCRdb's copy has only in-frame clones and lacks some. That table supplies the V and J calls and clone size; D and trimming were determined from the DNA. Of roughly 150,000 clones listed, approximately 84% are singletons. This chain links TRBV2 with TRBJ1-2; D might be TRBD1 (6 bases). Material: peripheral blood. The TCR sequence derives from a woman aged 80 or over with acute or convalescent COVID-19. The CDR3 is CASTRDRRSYGYTF. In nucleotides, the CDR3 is TGTGCCAGCACCAGAGACAGGAGGAGCTATGGCTACACCTTC.